This T cell receptor (beta chain) was identified in a study of radiotherapy plus CTLA-4 blockade in lung cancer (dated by TCRdb to between 2017 and 2018). Background on the whole study: Among enrolled patients, approximately 17% had an objective response and 25% to 40% reached disease control. General findings and caveats noted by the study authors: Early dynamic changes in blood T cell clones, together with increased serum interferon-beta after radiation, were reported as the strongest predictors of response. After treatment with radiotherapy and ipilimumab, TCR clones that originated in tumors expanded in peripheral blood.

The germline ends are 16 bases apart after V is trimmed by 7 bases and J by 1 base. From its cysteine to its phenylalanine, the CDR3 spans 15 amino acids. Here the CDR3 DNA is all that survives: 45 bases in frame from base 1. The CDR1 and CDR2 encoded by the germline V gene are MNHEY and SVGAGI. Concerning this clone itself: There is no known antigen for this receptor. Base quality data are lacking; no much larger clone is found one base away.

The library was generated by the immunoSEQ multiplex PCR assay. TCRdb mirrors the immuneACCESS table, restricted to in-frame sequences. Some clones are absent from its copies; in checked studies, under half trace to an unresolved V gene, and the reason for the others is unknown. For this sample there are roughly 80,000 clones; roughly 79% appear just once. 4% of the sample belongs to the ten largest clones. The study evaluated CTLA-4 blockade (ipilimumab) given together with focal radiation therapy in patients who had chemo-refractory metastatic non-small-cell lung cancer. The rearranged chain carries TRBV6-5 and TRBJ1-2; no D gene is confidently identified. This TCR came from a human donor with non-small cell lung cancer who had a partial response to radiotherapy plus ipilimumab. Some clones in this sample may be carry-over from other donors' samples. Sequencing used peripheral blood, obtained from a patient treated with radiotherapy plus ipilimumab. The CDR3 has the sequence CASTSAGSGNYGYTF. The nucleotides read TGTGCCAGCACCTCCGCGGGATCGGGTAACTATGGCTACACCTTC.